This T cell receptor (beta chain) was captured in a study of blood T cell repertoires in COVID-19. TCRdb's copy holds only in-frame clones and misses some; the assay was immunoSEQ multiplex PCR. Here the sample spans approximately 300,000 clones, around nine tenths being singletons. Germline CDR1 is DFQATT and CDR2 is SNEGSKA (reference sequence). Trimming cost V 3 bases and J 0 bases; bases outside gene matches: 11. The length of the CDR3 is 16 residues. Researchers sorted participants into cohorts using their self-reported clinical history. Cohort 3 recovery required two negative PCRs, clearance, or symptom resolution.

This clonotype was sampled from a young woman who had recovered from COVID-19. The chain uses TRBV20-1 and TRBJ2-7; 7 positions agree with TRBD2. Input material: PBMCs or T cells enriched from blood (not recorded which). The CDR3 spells CSASRARLADSYEQYF. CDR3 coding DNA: TGCAGTGCTAGTAGGGCGCGGCTAGCGGACTCCTACGAGCAGTACTTC.